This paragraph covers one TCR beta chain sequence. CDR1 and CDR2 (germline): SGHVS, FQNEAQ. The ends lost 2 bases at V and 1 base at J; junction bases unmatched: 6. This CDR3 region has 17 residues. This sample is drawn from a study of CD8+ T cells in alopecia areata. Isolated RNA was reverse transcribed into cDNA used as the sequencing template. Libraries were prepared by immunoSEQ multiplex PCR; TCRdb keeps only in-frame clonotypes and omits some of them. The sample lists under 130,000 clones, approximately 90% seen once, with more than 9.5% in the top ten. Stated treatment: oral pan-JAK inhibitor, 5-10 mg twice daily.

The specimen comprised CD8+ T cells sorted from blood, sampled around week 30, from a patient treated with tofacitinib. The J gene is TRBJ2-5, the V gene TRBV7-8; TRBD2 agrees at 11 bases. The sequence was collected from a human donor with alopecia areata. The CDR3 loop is CASSLLVAGGPQETQYF. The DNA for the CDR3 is TGTGCCAGCAGCTTATTGGTAGCGGGAGGGCCCCAAGAGACCCAGTACTTC.